This T cell receptor beta chain was retrieved from a study of CD4 T cells in relation to SARS-CoV-2 and coronaviruses. Study-wide context: TCR beta CDR3s were sequenced after 10-day antigen culture of PBMCs.

The assay was immunoSEQ multiplex PCR, and TCRdb's table has in-frame clones only and misses some. The sample lists about 36,000 clones; over 60% were seen once. Naive and memory CD4+ T cells came from enriched cryopreserved PBMCs. Naive or memory CD4+ cells were cultured 1:1 with T cell-depleted PBMCs plus CEF. General study points: According to naive versus memory sequencing, detected responses are memory recall, not newly primed.

V was cut by 4 bases and J by 6 bases, with 16 bases left in between. From germline, CDR1 is MGHRA and CDR2 YSYEKL. The CDR3 contains 14 residues. This clone has a single count. Its target is unknown. This sequence was found in an adult with COVID-19. The chain has TRBV4-1 and TRBJ2-7; weak D call: TRBD1 (6 bases). The sequenced sample was memory CD4+ T cells from PBMCs, cultured in vitro. CDR3 in amino acids: CASSPNRVWAEQYF. The CDR3 region has the DNA TGCGCCAGCAGCCCTAACAGGGTTTGGGCCGAGCAGTACTTC.